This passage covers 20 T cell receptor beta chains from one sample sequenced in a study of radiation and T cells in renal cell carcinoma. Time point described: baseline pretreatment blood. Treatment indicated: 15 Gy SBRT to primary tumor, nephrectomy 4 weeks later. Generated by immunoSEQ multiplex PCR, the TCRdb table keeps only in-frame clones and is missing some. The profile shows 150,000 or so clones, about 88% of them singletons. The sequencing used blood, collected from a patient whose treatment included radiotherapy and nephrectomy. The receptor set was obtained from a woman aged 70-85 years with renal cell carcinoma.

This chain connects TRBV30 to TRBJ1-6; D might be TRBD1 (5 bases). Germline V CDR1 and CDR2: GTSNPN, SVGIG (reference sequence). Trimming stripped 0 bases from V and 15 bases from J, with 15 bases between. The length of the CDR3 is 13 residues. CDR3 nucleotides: TGTGCCTGGAGTGTTTCGGGGGGTTCGGTCCTCCACTTT. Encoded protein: CAWSVSGGSVLHF.

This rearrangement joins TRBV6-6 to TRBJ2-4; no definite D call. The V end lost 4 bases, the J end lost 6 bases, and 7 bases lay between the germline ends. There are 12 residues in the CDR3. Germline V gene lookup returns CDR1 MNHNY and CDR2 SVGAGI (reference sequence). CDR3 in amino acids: CASSSPINIQYF. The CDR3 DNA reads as TGTGCCAGCAGTTCACCCATAAACATTCAGTACTTC.

CDR3 region: CASKRTAIHNYGYTF. The CDR3 DNA follows: TGTGCCAGCAAACGGACAGCGATCCATAACTATGGCTACACCTTC. The chain uses TRBV6-5 and TRBJ1-2, with D perhaps matching TRBD1 (6 bases). Trimming removed 7 bases from V and 1 base from J, with 16 bases in between. The germline CDR1 and CDR2 sequences are MNHEY and SVGAGI. This CDR3 region has 15 residues.

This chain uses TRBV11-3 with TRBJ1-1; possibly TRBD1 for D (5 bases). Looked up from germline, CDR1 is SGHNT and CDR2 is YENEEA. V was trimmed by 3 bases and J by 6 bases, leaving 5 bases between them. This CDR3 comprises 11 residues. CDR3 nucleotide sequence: TGTGCCAGCAGCTTCAGGGCTGAAGCTTTCTTT. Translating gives CASSFRAEAFF.

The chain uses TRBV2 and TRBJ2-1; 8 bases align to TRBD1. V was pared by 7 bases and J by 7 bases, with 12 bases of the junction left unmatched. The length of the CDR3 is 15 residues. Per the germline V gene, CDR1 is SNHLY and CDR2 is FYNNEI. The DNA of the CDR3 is TGTGCCAGCATGCTCCGACAGGGGCAGAGGAATGAGCAGTTCTTC. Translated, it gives CASMLRQGQRNEQFF.

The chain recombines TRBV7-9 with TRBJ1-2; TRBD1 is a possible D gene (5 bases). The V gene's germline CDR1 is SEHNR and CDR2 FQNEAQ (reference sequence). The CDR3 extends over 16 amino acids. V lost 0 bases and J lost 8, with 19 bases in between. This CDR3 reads CASSLAPAPGQRGYTF. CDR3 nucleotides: TGTGCCAGCAGCTTAGCGCCGGCCCCAGGGCAAAGAGGCTACACCTTC. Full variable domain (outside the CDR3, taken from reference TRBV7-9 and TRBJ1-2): DTGVSQNPRHKITKRGQNVTFRCDPISEHNRLYWYRQTLGQGPEFLTYFQNEAQLEKSRLLSDRFSAERPKGSFSTLEIQRTEQGDSAMYLCASSLAPAPGQRGYTFGSGTRLTVV.

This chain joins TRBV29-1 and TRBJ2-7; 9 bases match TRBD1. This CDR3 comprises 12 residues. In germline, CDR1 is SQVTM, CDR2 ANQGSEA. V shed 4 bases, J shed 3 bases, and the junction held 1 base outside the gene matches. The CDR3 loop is CSVGTGVYEQYF. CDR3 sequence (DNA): TGCAGCGTTGGGACAGGGGTCTACGAGCAGTACTTC.

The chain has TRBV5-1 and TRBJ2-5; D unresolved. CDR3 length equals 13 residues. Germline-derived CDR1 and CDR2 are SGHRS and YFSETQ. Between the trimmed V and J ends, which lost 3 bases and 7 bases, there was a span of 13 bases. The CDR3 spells CASSSLIRGTQYF. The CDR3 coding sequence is TGCGCCAGCAGCTCCCTAATAAGAGGGACCCAGTACTTC.

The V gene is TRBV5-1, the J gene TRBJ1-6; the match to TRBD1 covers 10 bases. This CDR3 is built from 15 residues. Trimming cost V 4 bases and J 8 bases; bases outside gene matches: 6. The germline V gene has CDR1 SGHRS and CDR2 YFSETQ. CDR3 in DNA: TGCGCCAGCAGCCTCTGGACAGGGGGGTATTCACCCCTCCACTTT. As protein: CASSLWTGGYSPLHF.

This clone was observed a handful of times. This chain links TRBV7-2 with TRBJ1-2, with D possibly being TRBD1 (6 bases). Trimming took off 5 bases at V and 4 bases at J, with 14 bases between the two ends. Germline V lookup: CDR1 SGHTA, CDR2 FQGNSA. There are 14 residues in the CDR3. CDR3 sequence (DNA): TGTGCCAGCAGCACCGGGGGGCCTTTCTATGGCTACACCTTC. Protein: CASSTGGPFYGYTF.

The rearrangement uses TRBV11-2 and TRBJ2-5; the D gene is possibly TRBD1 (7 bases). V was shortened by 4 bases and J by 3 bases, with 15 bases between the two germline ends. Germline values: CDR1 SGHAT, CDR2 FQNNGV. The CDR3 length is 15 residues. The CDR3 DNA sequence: TGTGCCAGCAGCTCGTATCCCAGGGGGGAAGAGACCCAGTACTTC. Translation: CASSSYPRGEETQYF.

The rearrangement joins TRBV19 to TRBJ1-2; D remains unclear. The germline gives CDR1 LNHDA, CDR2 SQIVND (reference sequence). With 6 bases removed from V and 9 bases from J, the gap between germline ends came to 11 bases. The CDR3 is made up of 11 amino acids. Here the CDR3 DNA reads TGTGCCAGTAGGACGGGCCGGAGCTACACCTTC. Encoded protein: CASRTGRSYTF.

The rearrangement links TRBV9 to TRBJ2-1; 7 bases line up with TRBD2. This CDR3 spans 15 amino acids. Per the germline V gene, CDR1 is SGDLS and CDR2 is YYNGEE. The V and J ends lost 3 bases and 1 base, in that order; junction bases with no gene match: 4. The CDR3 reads CASSESGGSYNEQFF. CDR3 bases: TGTGCCAGCAGCGAATCCGGGGGGTCCTACAATGAGCAGTTCTTC. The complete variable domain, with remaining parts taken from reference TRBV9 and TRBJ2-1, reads DSGVTQTPKHLITATGQRVTLRCSPRSGDLSVYWYQQSLDQGLQFLIQYYNGEERAKGNILERFSAQQFPDLHSELNLSSLELGDSALYFCASSESGGSYNEQFFGPGTRLTVL.

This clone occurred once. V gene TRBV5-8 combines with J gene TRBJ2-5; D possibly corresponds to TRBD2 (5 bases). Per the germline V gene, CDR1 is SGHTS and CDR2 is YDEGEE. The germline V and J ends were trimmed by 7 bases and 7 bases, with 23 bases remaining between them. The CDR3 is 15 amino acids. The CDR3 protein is CASRPGSVRGGTQYF. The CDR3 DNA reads TGTGCCAGCCGTCCGGGGAGTGTAAGAGGTGGGACCCAGTACTTC.

The CDR3 bases are TGTGCCAGCAGCCCCCCCGGGACAGGGATCTACGAGCAGTACTTC. Translating it yields CASSPPGTGIYEQYF. The chain links TRBV11-3 to TRBJ2-7; TRBD1 matches 9 bases. Germline CDR1 SGHNT, CDR2 YENEEA. V lost 5 bases to trimming and J lost 3 bases; unmatched junction nucleotides: 8. The CDR3 has 15 residues.

DNA of the CDR3: TGTGCCAGCAGCCCCCTGTGGGGGGAGGGGGAGACCCAGTACTTC. Its protein product is CASSPLWGEGETQYF. The chain couples TRBV14 to TRBJ2-5, with 7 bases that match TRBD2. Germline V gene lookup returns CDR1 SGHDN and CDR2 FVKESK. V shed 4 bases, J shed 5 bases, and the junction held 10 bases outside the gene matches. CDR3 length: 15 residues.

The CDR3 nucleotides are TGTGCCAGCAGTCCTCGCAGACAGAGTAACTATGGCTACACCTTC. As protein: CASSPRRQSNYGYTF. The chain links TRBV6-5 to TRBJ1-2, with a tentative D call TRBD1 (5 bases). The CDR3 length is 15 residues. V was pared by 5 bases and J by 1 base, with 14 bases between. Germline V gene sequence: CDR1 MNHEY, CDR2 SVGAGI.

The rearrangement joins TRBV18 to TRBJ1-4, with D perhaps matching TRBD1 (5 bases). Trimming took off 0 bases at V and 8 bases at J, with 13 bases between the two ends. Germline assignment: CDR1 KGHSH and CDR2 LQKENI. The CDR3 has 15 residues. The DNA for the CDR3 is TGTGCCAGCTCACCACCAGGGGCTTCCATCGAAAAACTGTTTTTT. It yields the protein CASSPPGASIEKLFF.

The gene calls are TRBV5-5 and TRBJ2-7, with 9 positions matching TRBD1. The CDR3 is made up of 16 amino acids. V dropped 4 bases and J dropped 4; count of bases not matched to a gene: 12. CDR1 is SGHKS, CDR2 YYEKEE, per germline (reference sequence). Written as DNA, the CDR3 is TGTGCCAGCAGCCCGACCGCGACAGGGGGGAGGTACGAGCAGTACTTC. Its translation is CASSPTATGGRYEQYF.

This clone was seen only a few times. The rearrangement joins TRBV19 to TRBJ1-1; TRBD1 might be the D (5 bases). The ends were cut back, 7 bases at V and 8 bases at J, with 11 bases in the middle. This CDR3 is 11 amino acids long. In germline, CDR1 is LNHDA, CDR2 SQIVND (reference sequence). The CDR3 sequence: CASKRWDEAFF. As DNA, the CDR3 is TGTGCCAGTAAACGCTGGGACGAAGCTTTCTTT. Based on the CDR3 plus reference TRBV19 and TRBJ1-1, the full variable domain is DGGITQSPKYLFRKEGQNVTLSCEQNLNHDAMYWYRQDPGQGLRLIYYSQIVNDFQKGDIAEGYSVSREKKESFPLTVTSAQKNPTAFYLCASKRWDEAFFGQGTRLTVV.